The 17 T cell receptor beta chains listed next were all sequenced from one sample in a study of blood T cells in healthy people across ages. Using a J-beta primer mix together with a sample-barcoded 5' primer, a second PCR was run for roughly 7 to 12 cycles. TCRdb passed the 5' RACE reads through MiXCR, listing each CDR3 protein once. Seen here are about 670,000 distinct CDR3 sequences, 40% to 50% observed once, and the top ten hold approximately 29%. The sequencing sample was made of blood. The source is a man at least 80 years old in good health.

V is TRBV2 and J is TRBJ1-6; no clear D. Per germline, CDR1 SNHLY and CDR2 FYNNEI. Trimming left V 7 bases short and J 7 bases short, with 11 bases between. CDR3 size: 13 residues. The CDR3: CASKVAVNSPLHF. CDR3 nucleotide sequence: TGTGCCAGCAAGGTCGCTGTAAATTCACCCCTCCACTTT.

This clonotype was recorded at least ten times. The gene calls are TRBV27 and TRBJ2-5, with 9 bases fitting TRBD2. This CDR3 region has 17 residues. After removal of 3 bases from V and 2 bases from J, the junction contained 10 bases not matched to a gene. Germline loops: CDR1 MNHEY, CDR2 SMNVEV (reference sequence). The CDR3 is CASSLYRPSGEQETQYF. The CDR3 coding sequence is TGTGCCAGCAGTTTGTACCGCCCTAGCGGGGAACAAGAGACCCAGTACTTC.

This clonotype came up a few times. This chain joins TRBV6-5 and TRBJ2-3, with D maybe TRBD2 (6 bases). The V end was cut by 5 bases, the J end by 6 bases, with 12 bases between. The germline V gene has CDR1 MNHEY and CDR2 SVGAGI. The CDR3 is 13 amino acids. The CDR3 DNA reads as TGTGCCAGCAGTCTAGGACTATCCGATACGCAGTATTTT. As protein: CASSLGLSDTQYF.

V usage is TRBV29-1 and J usage is TRBJ2-2, with D possibly TRBD2 on 5 matching bases. This CDR3 is built from 14 residues. Trimming shortened V by 3 bases and J by 3 bases, and 11 bases separated the two germline ends. The germline V gene encodes CDR1 SQVTM and CDR2 ANQGSEA. CDR3 nucleotides: TGCAGCGTTGATCACCTCGGGGACACCGGGGAGCTGTTTTTT. It is translated as CSVDHLGDTGELFF.

For this clonotype: A read error may account for a junction end that differs from germline. The chain combines TRBV20-1 with TRBJ2-7, with 12 bases matching TRBD2. This CDR3 has 16 residues. The germline gives CDR1 DFQATT, CDR2 SNEGSKA (reference sequence). The CDR3 protein is CSTRDPRTSGDYEQYF. The CDR3 nucleotides read TGCAGTACTAGAGACCCACGGACTAGCGGGGACTACGAGCAGTACTTC.

The J gene is TRBJ2-7, the V gene TRBV20-1, with D maybe TRBD1 (6 bases). Germline V CDR1 and CDR2: DFQATT, SNEGSKA (reference sequence). With 0 bases removed from V and 2 bases from J, the gap between germline ends came to 14 bases. The CDR3 is made up of 15 amino acids. The DNA of the CDR3 is TGCAGTGCTAGAGATCCGGGACAATTAGCCTACGAGCAGTACTTC. It is translated as CSARDPGQLAYEQYF.

Concerning this clonotype itself: One base away lies a much larger clone, so this may be a sequencing read error. CDR3 sequence reads: CASTPGGRQETQCF. CDR3 bases: TGTGCCAGTACCCCGGGGGGGAGGCAAGAGACCCAGTGCTTC. V gene TRBV7-2 combines with J gene TRBJ2-5; 8 nucleotides line up with TRBD2. This CDR3 has 14 amino acids. In germline, CDR1 is SGHTA, CDR2 FQGNSA.

The CDR3, as DNA: TGTGCCAGCAGTGGATACAGGGATACTGAAGCTTTCTTT. Its protein is CASSGYRDTEAFF. This rearrangement joins TRBV6-1 to TRBJ1-1; D perhaps matches TRBD1 (6 bases). The CDR3 loop spans 13 amino acids. Germline CDR1 is MNHNS and CDR2 is SASEGT. With 4 bases removed from V and 5 bases from J, the gap between germline ends came to 11 bases.

This clonotype turned up a few times. The genes are TRBV12-3 or TRBV12-4 and TRBJ1-2, with a tentative D call TRBD1 (6 bases). V lost 9 bases and J lost 4, with 18 bases in between. This CDR3 has 14 amino acids. The CDR3 DNA reads TGTGCCAGTACTGGAAACAGGGCCCCCTATGGCTACACCTTC. It codes for CASTGNRAPYGYTF.

This clonotype has just a few counts. CDR3 sequence: CASSYRGRETDYGYTF. CDR3 in DNA: TGTGCCAGCAGCTATAGGGGGCGTGAGACTGACTATGGCTACACCTTC. The chain is built from TRBV7-2 and TRBJ1-2; 7 bases are shared with TRBD1. The V segment lost 4 bases and the J segment 3 bases; nucleotides outside the gene matches: 11. CDR1 and CDR2 from the germline V gene are SGHTA and FQGNSA. The CDR3 covers 16 residues.

About this clonotype: At one of its ends the junction is not consistent with the germline gene, which may arise from a read error. The chain carries TRBV15 and TRBJ2-7; TRBD1 aligns across 9 bases. In germline, CDR1 is LNHNV, CDR2 YYDKDF (reference sequence). The CDR3 is made up of 15 amino acids. The CDR3 spells CATSRLGQGPSEQYF. The CDR3 DNA follows: TGCGCCACCAGCCGACTTGGACAGGGGCCTAGCGAGCAGTACTTC.

The chain uses TRBV15 and TRBJ1-5; D is undetermined. Looked up from germline, CDR1 is LNHNV and CDR2 is YYDKDF (reference sequence). The CDR3 spans 18 residues. V lost 0 bases to trimming and J lost 4 bases, with 19 bases between them. The CDR3 DNA is TGTGCCACCAGCAGAGATTTTGGTGTTGGCACAGCAAATCAGCCCCAGCATTTT. Protein: CATSRDFGVGTANQPQHF.

V is TRBV12-3 or TRBV12-4 and J is TRBJ1-5; D may be TRBD1 (6 bases). The CDR3 has 15 residues. Trimming shortened V by 4 bases and J by 6 bases, and 16 bases separated the two germline ends. The CDR3 is CASSYAGVGGQPQHF. CDR3 bases: TGTGCCAGCAGTTATGCTGGGGTAGGGGGTCAGCCCCAGCATTTT.

This clonotype has only a few counts. The chain employs TRBV12-3 or TRBV12-4 and TRBJ2-5, with D possibly TRBD1 on 6 matching bases. This CDR3 comprises 16 residues. V was shortened by 4 bases and J by 2 bases, with 17 bases between the two germline ends. Written as DNA, the CDR3 is TGTGCCAGCAGTTACGGACAGCCGCGTAATCAAGAGACCCAGTACTTC. It is translated as CASSYGQPRNQETQYF.

This clonotype was picked up many times. The CDR3 loop is CSARDRLAGGAYEQYF. CDR3 in DNA: TGCAGTGCTAGAGATAGGCTAGCGGGAGGCGCCTACGAGCAGTACTTC. The chain joins TRBV20-1 to TRBJ2-7, with 11 bases aligning to TRBD2. CDR3 length: 16 residues. CDR1 and CDR2 (germline): DFQATT, SNEGSKA (reference sequence). V lost 0 bases and J lost 2; bases outside the gene matches: 6.

This clonotype was counted many times. This chain uses TRBV6-1 with TRBJ2-5; TRBD1 matches at 9 bases. The CDR3 contains 14 residues. With V trimmed by 3 bases and J by 11 bases, 10 bases remained unmatched. Germline V lookup: CDR1 MNHNS, CDR2 SASEGT. For the CDR3, the DNA is TGTGCCAGCAGTGACCAGGGACAGGGTAATGAGCAGTACTTC. Translated: CASSDQGQGNEQYF.

This chain connects TRBV28 to TRBJ1-2, with 7 bases that match TRBD1. V dropped 1 base and J dropped 6; count of bases not matched to a gene: 5. The CDR3 is 14 amino acids. CDR1 MDHEN and CDR2 SYDVKM come from the germline V gene. CDR3 DNA sequence: TGTGCCAGCAGTTTATTACAGGGGCGGAATGGCTACACCTTC. Translated: CASSLLQGRNGYTF.